Below, 31 T cell receptor beta chains from the same sample are listed, as sequenced in a study of T cell repertoires in aging, cancer and after chemotherapy. Amplification of TCR beta used genomic DNA extracted from peripheral blood. TRB rearrangements spanning V, D and J were amplified using mixed TRB-A/B primers. TCRdb reprocessed the multiplex PCR reads with MiXCR, giving one entry per CDR3 protein. The data hold about 11,000 distinct CDR3 sequences, with 20% to 30% observed a single time. Sequencing used blood. The origin of the receptors is a human donor in good health.

This clonotype was counted only a few times. One end of the junction is discordant with germline, which a read error may explain. The chain employs TRBV4-2 and TRBJ2-7, with a possible D match to TRBD1 (6 bases). This CDR3 contains 13 residues. Germline V CDR1 and CDR2: LGHNA, YNFKEQ. The CDR3 here is CASRQEAGVEQYF. Written as DNA, the CDR3 is TGTGCCAGCCGCCAGGAGGCAGGGGTCGAGCAGTACTTC.

The V call is TRBV4-2, the J call TRBJ2-7, with 9 bases matching TRBD2. Trimming removed 0 bases from V and 2 bases from J; junction bases left unmatched: 5. Germline V gives CDR1 LGHNA, CDR2 YNFKEQ. There are 16 residues in the CDR3. The CDR3 sequence is CASSQDFSSGAYEQYF. CDR3 DNA: TGTGCCAGCAGCCAAGATTTTTCTAGCGGGGCCTACGAGCAGTACTTC.

The genes are TRBV6-6 and TRBJ2-1, with 14 nucleotides matching TRBD2. The germline V gene has CDR1 MNHNY and CDR2 SVGAGI (reference sequence). CDR3 size: 15 residues. The trim removed 6 bases at V and 4 bases at J, leaving 2 bases unmatched. As DNA, the CDR3 is TGTGCCAGCAGCCGACTAGCGGGGGGGTACAATGAGCAGTTCTTC. Translated, it gives CASSRLAGGYNEQFF.

By its share, this clonotype is medium-sized. V is TRBV20-1 and J is TRBJ1-1; no clear D. The CDR3 totals 14 residues. The germline CDR1 and CDR2 sequences are DFQATT and SNEGSKA (reference sequence). The V end lost 0 bases, the J end lost 0 bases, and 8 bases lay between the germline ends. The CDR3 DNA reads as TGCAGTGCTAGAGATTCGTACATGAACACTGAAGCTTTCTTT. Translated: CSARDSYMNTEAFF.

This clonotype has more than one count but fewer than ten. The chain joins TRBV20-1 to TRBJ2-4; D is ambiguous. The CDR3 is made up of 15 amino acids. The germline V and J ends were trimmed by 3 bases and 4 bases, with 16 bases remaining between them. Looked up from germline, CDR1 is DFQATT and CDR2 is SNEGSKA (reference sequence). In DNA, the CDR3 is TGCAGTGCTAGCCCGCCCGGCAGAGATAAAAACATTCAGTACTTC. This sequence encodes CSASPPGRDKNIQYF.

This clonotype is deemed medium-sized. This chain links TRBV20-1 with TRBJ2-1, with 13 bases that match TRBD2. Germline CDR1 is DFQATT and CDR2 is SNEGSKA (reference sequence). This CDR3 comprises 15 residues. V trimming: 0 bases; J trimming: 10 bases; junction bases outside the gene matches: 6. The CDR3 loop reads CSARDTSGGANEQFF. The CDR3 bases are TGCAGTGCTAGAGATACTAGCGGGGGGGCAAACGAGCAGTTCTTC.

J is TRBJ2-1 and V is TRBV20-1; D not resolved. Trimming left V 1 base short and J 2 bases short, with 18 bases between. This CDR3 has 17 amino acids. Per the germline V gene, CDR1 is DFQATT and CDR2 is SNEGSKA (reference sequence). CDR3 residues: CSARAPWTANPYNEQFF. Here the CDR3 DNA reads TGCAGTGCTAGAGCCCCTTGGACGGCAAACCCCTACAATGAGCAGTTCTTC.

By frequency in the sample, this clonotype is medium-sized. The chain is built from TRBV6-5 and TRBJ2-6, with D uncertain. The CDR3 covers 15 residues. V shed 0 bases and J shed 0 bases, with 3 bases lying between them. Germline V lookup: CDR1 MNHEY, CDR2 SVGAGI. As DNA, the CDR3 is TGTGCCAGCAGTTACTCCCGCTCTGGGGCCAACGTCCTGACTTTC. Amino acids: CASSYSRSGANVLTF.

This clonotype showed up just a few times. This chain links TRBV24-1 with TRBJ2-3; D may be TRBD1 (5 bases). The CDR3 contains 15 residues. Germline CDR1 is KGHDR and CDR2 is SFDVKD. V shed 4 bases and J shed 2 bases, with 12 bases lying between them. Here the CDR3 DNA reads TGTGCCACCAGTGACCATGACAGTTCCACAGATACGCAGTATTTT. It encodes CATSDHDSSTDTQYF.

This clonotype is medium-sized within its sample. This chain connects TRBV11-2 to TRBJ2-5; tentatively, D is TRBD1 (7 bases). V was cut by 6 bases and J by 2 bases, with 13 bases left in between. Germline V gene data show CDR1 as SGHAT and CDR2 as FQNNGV. The CDR3 contains 14 residues. CDR3 DNA sequence: TGTGCCAGCAGGCGCGGGACAGTTCAAGAGACCCAGTACTTC. This gives the protein CASRRGTVQETQYF. Full variable domain (missing parts from reference TRBV11-2 and TRBJ2-5): EAGVAQSPRYKIIEKRQSVAFWCNPISGHATLYWYQQILGQGPKLLIQFQNNGVVDDSQLPKDRFSAERLKGVDSTLKIQPAKLEDSAVYLCASRRGTVQETQYFGPGTRLLVL.

The rearrangement links TRBV6-1 to TRBJ2-7; tentative D call: TRBD2 (5 bases). V was shortened by 5 bases and J by 0 bases, with 11 bases between the two germline ends. Germline V gene lookup returns CDR1 MNHNS and CDR2 SASEGT. The CDR3 has 14 amino acids. CDR3 DNA: TGTGCCAGCAGTTTAGTGGGGAGCTCCTACGAGCAGTACTTC. Its protein is CASSLVGSSYEQYF.

Note on this clonotype: A read error may account for a junction end that differs from germline. The chain couples TRBV5-1 to TRBJ2-1; a possible D gene is TRBD1 (5 bases). CDR1 and CDR2 from the germline V gene are SGHRS and YFSETQ. CDR3 length equals 17 residues. This chain's CDR3 is CARSLTALNPRYNEQFF. The CDR3 nucleotides read TGTGCCAGAAGCTTGACAGCCCTAAACCCGCGGTACAATGAGCAGTTCTTC.

By share, this clonotype ranks as medium-sized (0.01 to 0.1%). The chain combines TRBV15 with TRBJ2-7; the D gene is possibly TRBD1 (5 bases). CDR3 length: 14 residues. The ends were cut back, 1 base at V and 5 bases at J, with 12 bases in the middle. Germline V gene data show CDR1 as LNHNV and CDR2 as YYDKDF (reference sequence). The DNA for the CDR3 is TGTGCCACCAGCAGAGGCAGGGTGTTGGACGAGCAGTACTTC. Translated, it gives CATSRGRVLDEQYF.

In the case of this clonotype: A read error may be the cause here, since a much bigger clone is one base away. The V and J genes are TRBV7-9 and TRBJ2-1; D is undetermined. The CDR3 consists of 11 residues. V lost 3 bases, J lost 6 bases, and 3 bases lay in between. Germline CDR1 SEHNR, CDR2 FQNEAQ (reference sequence). The CDR3 bases are TGTGCCAGCAGCTTTGCCAATGAGCAGTTCTTC. Translated: CASSFANEQFF.

This clonotype occurred a few times. The chain is built from TRBV20-1 and TRBJ1-1; D gene ambiguous. Trimming removed 4 bases from V and 4 bases from J, with 13 bases in between. The CDR3 consists of 13 residues. The germline CDR1 and CDR2 sequences are DFQATT and SNEGSKA (reference sequence). CDR3 region: CSAKGWEGTEAFF. Written as DNA, the CDR3 is TGCAGTGCTAAGGGATGGGAGGGCACTGAAGCTTTCTTT.

Notes on this clonotype: An end of the junction differs from the germline gene, which may be a read error. This sequence joins TRBV23-1 and TRBJ1-4, with 9 bases matching TRBD1. TRBV23-1 is an ORF for which the function is uncertain. The length of the CDR3 is 11 residues. CDR3 amino acids: CASSQGTGKTF. In DNA, the CDR3 is TGCGCCAGCAGTCAAGGGACAGGGAAAACTTTT.

Note on this clonotype: Relative to the germline gene, one junction end is altered; a read error may explain this. CDR3 DNA: TGCGCCAGCAGCCAAGACGCAGAGCCTAACTATTGCTACACCTTC. It specifies CASSQDAEPNYCYTF. The V call is TRBV4-3, the J call TRBJ1-2, with no clear D. This CDR3 is 15 amino acids long. Germline CDR1 reads LGHNA; CDR2 reads YSLEER.

In this sample, this clonotype turned up a few times. This sequence joins TRBV7-9 and TRBJ2-5; D might be TRBD1 (5 bases). V was shortened by 5 bases and J by 1 base, with 14 bases between the two germline ends. CDR3 length: 15 amino acids. The germline gives CDR1 SEHNR, CDR2 FQNEAQ (reference sequence). In DNA form, the CDR3 reads TGTGCCAGCAGCCATCCTCGGACACTCCAAGAGACCCAGTACTTC. Translation: CASSHPRTLQETQYF.

V is TRBV12-3 or TRBV12-4 and J is TRBJ2-1; TRBD2 might be the D (6 bases). The CDR3 consists of 15 residues. The CDR3 protein is CASGLGTATDNEQFF. CDR3 bases: TGTGCTAGTGGTTTGGGGACTGCTACCGACAATGAGCAGTTCTTC.

This clonotype was picked up a small number of times. The CDR3 sequence: CASSSGDGTEAFF. Here the CDR3 DNA reads TGTGCCAGCAGCTCGGGAGACGGCACTGAAGCTTTCTTT. This rearrangement joins TRBV12-3 or TRBV12-4 to TRBJ1-1; D uncertain. There are 13 residues in the CDR3. The V gene lost 6 bases and the J gene lost 4 bases, with 12 bases spanning the gap.

This clonotype was counted a few times. The chain employs TRBV18 and TRBJ2-7; no firm D call. The germline gives CDR1 KGHSH, CDR2 LQKENI. V was shortened by 4 bases and J by 0 bases, with 4 bases between the two germline ends. The CDR3 extends over 12 amino acids. The CDR3 sequence: CASSLASYEQYF. The CDR3 nucleotides are TGTGCCAGCTCACTGGCCTCCTACGAGCAGTACTTC.

This chain connects TRBV25-1 to TRBJ1-4; D is unresolved. Germline V gene sequence: CDR1 MGHDK, CDR2 SYGVNS. Deletions cut 4 bases from V and 6 bases from J, with 12 bases between. CDR3 size: 14 residues. The CDR3 loop is CASSAIPGDEKLFF. Here the CDR3 DNA reads TGTGCCAGCAGTGCGATACCCGGGGATGAAAAACTGTTTTTT.

By share, this clonotype counts as medium-sized. V usage is TRBV12-3 or TRBV12-4 and J usage is TRBJ1-1; weak D call: TRBD1 (6 bases). The CDR3 totals 13 residues. With 6 bases removed from V and 9 bases from J, the gap between germline ends came to 17 bases. The CDR3 reads CASRKRGGPKAFF. CDR3 in DNA: TGTGCCAGCAGAAAGAGGGGGGGGCCCAAAGCTTTCTTT.

The chain carries TRBV6-2 or TRBV6-3 and TRBJ2-1, with TRBD2 matching 13 bases. V shed 6 bases and J 0 bases; nucleotides not matched to a gene: 5. The CDR3 covers 17 residues. Germline CDR1 is MNHEY and CDR2 is SVGEGT. The chain's CDR3 is CASRGLAGAYSYNEQFF. As DNA, the CDR3 is TGTGCCAGCAGAGGACTAGCGGGGGCTTACTCCTACAATGAGCAGTTCTTC.

This clonotype was seen a few times. The CDR3 DNA follows: TGTGCCAGCAGCTTAGACCCAGACCCCCCCTACAATGAGCAGTTCTTC. Its translation: CASSLDPDPPYNEQFF. The rearrangement links TRBV7-9 to TRBJ2-1; D is uncertain. Per germline, CDR1 SEHNR and CDR2 FQNEAQ (reference sequence). The CDR3 length is 16 residues. Deletions cut 1 base from V and 2 bases from J, with 12 bases between.

By frequency in the sample, this clonotype is medium-sized. CDR3 in DNA: TGCAGTGCTATGGGACAGGGCTACGAGCAGTACTTC. This sequence encodes CSAMGQGYEQYF. This chain joins TRBV20-1 and TRBJ2-7, with 9 bases fitting TRBD1. The CDR3 covers 12 residues. Unmatched junction bases numbered 1, after V lost 4 bases and J lost 3 bases. Germline V CDR1 and CDR2: DFQATT, SNEGSKA (reference sequence).

The chain is built from TRBV20-1 and TRBJ1-5; D is ambiguous. V was shortened by 3 bases and J by 0 bases, with 9 bases between the two germline ends. The CDR3 extends over 14 amino acids. Germline V gene data show CDR1 as DFQATT and CDR2 as SNEGSKA (reference sequence). CDR3 in amino acids: CSASRSYSNQPQHF. The CDR3 nucleotides read TGCAGTGCTAGTCGGAGTTATAGCAATCAGCCCCAGCATTTT.

This clonotype is medium-sized by share. J is TRBJ2-2 and V is TRBV11-1; D remains ambiguous. CDR3 length equals 14 residues. Trimming cost V 2 bases and J 3 bases, with 7 bases left between them. Germline-derived CDR1 and CDR2 are SGHAT and FQDESV (reference sequence). The CDR3 spells CASSLNGYTGELFF. The DNA of the CDR3 is TGTGCCAGCAGCTTAAACGGATACACCGGGGAGCTGTTTTTT. Complete variable domain (other parts from reference TRBV11-1 and TRBJ2-2): EAEVAQSPRYKITEKSQAVAFWCDPISGHATLYWYRQILGQGPELLVQFQDESVVDDSQLPKDRFSAERLKGVDSTLKIQPAELGDSAMYLCASSLNGYTGELFFGEGSRLTVL.

J is TRBJ1-2 and V is TRBV2, with D maybe TRBD1 (5 bases). The germline gives CDR1 SNHLY, CDR2 FYNNEI. The CDR3 consists of 15 residues. V was pared by 5 bases and J by 2 bases, with 15 bases between. The CDR3 region has the DNA TGTGCCAGCAGTAAGGAAAGGGGCAAAAACTATGGCTACACCTTC. Translation gives CASSKERGKNYGYTF.

This clonotype came up a few times. The V and J genes are TRBV6-2 or TRBV6-3 and TRBJ2-2; D gene unclear. The germline V gene has CDR1 MNHEY and CDR2 SVGEGT. The CDR3 has 14 amino acids. Between the trimmed V and J ends, which lost 11 bases and 0 bases, there was a span of 13 bases. The CDR3: CAWIIKPNTGELFF. In DNA form, the CDR3 reads TGTGCCTGGATAATAAAACCGAACACCGGGGAGCTGTTTTTT.

This clonotype was observed a few times. The chain joins TRBV28 to TRBJ2-2; the D gene could be TRBD1 or TRBD2 (5 bases each). The CDR3 consists of 17 residues. The germline CDR1 and CDR2 sequences are MDHEN and SYDVKM. The V end lost 3 bases, the J end lost 6 bases, and 20 bases lay between the germline ends. The CDR3, as DNA: TGTGCCAGCAGTTTGTGGCAGCTGGACCGGGGACCCGGGGAGCTGTTTTTT. Protein product: CASSLWQLDRGPGELFF. The full variable domain, its missing parts supplied by reference TRBV28 and TRBJ2-2, is DVKVTQSSRYLVKRTGEKVFLECVQDMDHENMFWYRQDPGLGLRLIYFSYDVKMKEKGDIPEGYSVSREKKERFSLILESASTNQTSMYLCASSLWQLDRGPGELFFGEGSRLTVL.